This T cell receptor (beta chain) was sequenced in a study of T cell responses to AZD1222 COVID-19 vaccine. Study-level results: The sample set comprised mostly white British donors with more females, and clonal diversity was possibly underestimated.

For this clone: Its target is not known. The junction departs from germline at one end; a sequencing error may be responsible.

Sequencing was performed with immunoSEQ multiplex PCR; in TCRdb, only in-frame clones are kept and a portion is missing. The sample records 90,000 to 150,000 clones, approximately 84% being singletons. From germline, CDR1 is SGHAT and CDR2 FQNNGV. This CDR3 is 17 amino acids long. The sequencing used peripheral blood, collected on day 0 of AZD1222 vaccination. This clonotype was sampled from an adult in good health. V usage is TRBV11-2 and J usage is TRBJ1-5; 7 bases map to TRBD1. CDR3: CASRLGQALYSNQPQHF. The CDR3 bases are TGTGCCAGCAGGTTAGGACAGGCGTTATATAGCAATCAGCCCCAGCATTTT.